The 18 T cell receptor beta chains listed next were all sequenced from one sample in a study of T-cell reconstitution after alpha-beta-depleted transplantation in children. Using unique molecular identifiers, the investigators prepared the TCRbeta library. TCRdb itself ran the PCR reads through MiXCR, one entry per CDR3 protein. The sample comprises about 500,000 distinct CDR3 sequences, about 33% of which are singletons, and approximately 2.3% rests with the top ten. The sample here was PBMCs from the stem cell graft donor, taken from the stem cell graft. Source of these receptors: a human donor who donated a stem cell graft to a child with aplastic anemia.

This clonotype appeared a few times. In DNA, the CDR3 is TGCAGTGCTAGTAAACAGGCTATGCTCGCTGGTGGCTACACCTTC. Translating it yields CSASKQAMLAGGYTF. The chain recombines TRBV20-1 with TRBJ1-2, with D possibly being TRBD1 (5 bases). The V end lost 3 bases, the J end lost 7 bases, and 21 bases lay between the germline ends. The length of the CDR3 is 15 residues. Germline V lookup: CDR1 DFQATT, CDR2 SNEGSKA (reference sequence).

This clonotype turned up a few times. The chain uses TRBV10-3 and TRBJ2-3; maybe TRBD2 (6 bases). Trimming cost V 3 bases and J 7 bases, with 17 bases left between them. The V gene's germline CDR1 is ENHRY and CDR2 SYGVKD. The CDR3 has 15 residues. The CDR3 DNA reads as TGTGCCATCAGTGATGGGGTGCGGGAAGGGAATACGCAGTATTTT. The encoded protein is CAISDGVREGNTQYF.

This clonotype has a handful of counts. This chain connects TRBV29-1 to TRBJ1-1; no clear D gene. The CDR3 consists of 12 residues. Germline assignment: CDR1 SQVTM and CDR2 ANQGSEA. Trimming removed 3 bases at V and 1 base at J, with 6 bases between. CDR3 DNA sequence: TGCAGCGTTGACCGGGAGAACACTGAAGCTTTCTTT. The encoded protein is CSVDRENTEAFF.

The chain is built from TRBV20-1 and TRBJ1-1; D possibly corresponds to TRBD1 (5 bases). CDR3 length: 14 residues. CDR1 is DFQATT, CDR2 SNEGSKA, per germline (reference sequence). The V end was cut by 5 bases, the J end by 5 bases, with 18 bases between. CDR3 protein: CSAPAAGGGTEAFF. The DNA for the CDR3 is TGCAGTGCTCCTGCGGCGGGGGGGGGAACTGAAGCTTTCTTT.

J is TRBJ2-7 and V is TRBV7-9, with D tentatively TRBD1 (6 bases). CDR3 length equals 13 residues. V lost 3 bases, J lost 3 bases, and 9 bases lay in between. The germline CDR1 and CDR2 sequences are SEHNR and FQNEAQ (reference sequence). CDR3 DNA: TGTGCCAGCAGCTTGGGACACCTCTACGAGCAGTACTTC. Protein: CASSLGHLYEQYF.

This clonotype was seen a few times. The gene calls are TRBV7-8 and TRBJ2-1; D might be TRBD1 or TRBD2, each matching 5 bases. Germline CDR1 is SGHVS and CDR2 is FQNEAQ. CDR3 length: 16 amino acids. V lost 3 bases and J 2 bases, leaving 14 bases between the germline ends. In DNA form, the CDR3 reads TGTGCCAGCAGCTTGGACCGGGACCCGGCCTACAATGAGCAGTTCTTC. This codes for CASSLDRDPAYNEQFF. Based on the CDR3 plus reference TRBV7-8 and TRBJ2-1, the full variable domain is GAGVSQSPRYKVAKRGQDVALRCDPISGHVSLFWYQQALGQGPEFLTYFQNEAQLDKSGLPSDRFFAERPEGSVSTLKIQRTQQEDSAVYLCASSLDRDPAYNEQFFGPGTRLTVL.

This clonotype was detected ten times or more. This chain connects TRBV30 to TRBJ1-1; a possible D gene is TRBD1 (5 bases). Germline V gene sequence: CDR1 GTSNPN, CDR2 SVGIG (reference sequence). V lost 1 base and J lost 7, with 13 bases in between. CDR3 length: 13 amino acids. CDR3 DNA sequence: TGTGCCTGGAGTGGAGACAGATACGGTGAAGCTTTCTTT. Encoded protein: CAWSGDRYGEAFF.

On this clonotype itself: The junction departs from the called germline gene at one end, perhaps through a read error. The chain joins TRBV15 to TRBJ2-3, with 9 nucleotides matching TRBD2. Per the germline V gene, CDR1 is LNHNV and CDR2 is YYDKDF (reference sequence). This CDR3 has 16 amino acids. The CDR3 region has the DNA TGTGCCTCCAGACCGGGAGTAGCGGGAGAATCAGATACGCAGTATTTT. Residues: CASRPGVAGESDTQYF.

The gene calls are TRBV6-5 and TRBJ2-7; 7 nucleotides align to TRBD1. V shed 2 bases and J 3 bases; nucleotides not matched to a gene: 7. Looked up from germline, CDR1 is MNHEY and CDR2 is SVGAGI. This CDR3 region has 15 residues. The CDR3 DNA sequence: TGTGCCAGCAGTTACACAGGGGACCGCTTCTACGAGCAGTACTTC. It translates to CASSYTGDRFYEQYF.

The J gene is TRBJ2-7, the V gene TRBV7-2, with a possible D match to TRBD1 (6 bases). Germline assignment: CDR1 SGHTA and CDR2 FQGNSA. The CDR3 is made up of 14 amino acids. V was clipped by 5 bases and J by 0 bases, with 11 bases between them. The CDR3 region has the DNA TGTGCCAGCAGCCGCCGGGACATCTCCTACGAGCAGTACTTC. It encodes CASSRRDISYEQYF.

This clonotype was detected only a few times. The rearrangement links TRBV27 to TRBJ2-1; tentative D call: TRBD2 (5 bases). The CDR3 totals 17 residues. Trimming stripped 2 bases from V and 9 bases from J, with 23 bases between. Germline lookup yields CDR1 MNHEY and CDR2 SMNVEV (reference sequence). CDR3 in DNA: TGTGCCAGCAGTTTAGGGGTTGGGGATAGGCCTCGGGGTGAGCAGTTCTTC. This gives the protein CASSLGVGDRPRGEQFF.

The chain employs TRBV29-1 and TRBJ1-1, with D unclear. This CDR3 is 14 amino acids long. Trimming stripped 3 bases from V and 5 bases from J, with 16 bases between. The germline V gene encodes CDR1 SQVTM and CDR2 ANQGSEA. The CDR3 DNA follows: TGCAGCGTTGAGTTTAGTGGAGGAGGAACTGAAGCTTTCTTT. It translates to CSVEFSGGGTEAFF.

The chain uses TRBV4-3 and TRBJ1-4, with D possibly matching TRBD1 (6 bases). Germline V gives CDR1 LGHNA, CDR2 YSLEER. The CDR3 covers 16 residues. V dropped 0 bases and J dropped 10 bases, with 18 bases sitting between them. In nucleotides, the CDR3 is TGCGCCAGCAGCCAAGATTCGGTGGGGGCGGGAGCAAAACTGTTTTTT. Its translation is CASSQDSVGAGAKLFF.

The CDR3 reads CASSRGFGGVNTEAFF. CDR3 in DNA: TGTGCCAGCAGCCGAGGGTTCGGTGGGGTGAACACTGAAGCTTTCTTT. The J gene is TRBJ1-1, the V gene TRBV7-9; D is ambiguous. Trimming pared 5 bases from V and 0 bases from J, leaving 16 bases between. The V gene's germline CDR1 is SEHNR and CDR2 FQNEAQ (reference sequence). The CDR3 length is 16 residues.

This clonotype was detected a few times. The chain couples TRBV29-1 to TRBJ2-1, with D maybe TRBD2 (5 bases). Germline lookup yields CDR1 SQVTM and CDR2 ANQGSEA. Deletions cut 3 bases from V and 10 bases from J, with 10 bases between. The CDR3 consists of 11 residues. The CDR3 loop reads CSVDEGAEQFF. As DNA, the CDR3 is TGCAGCGTTGACGAGGGCGCCGAGCAGTTCTTC.

The chain links TRBV12-3 or TRBV12-4 to TRBJ1-5; a possible D gene is TRBD1 (5 bases). V shed 6 bases and J shed 9 bases, with 18 bases lying between them. The CDR3 is made up of 14 amino acids. The CDR3 DNA reads as TGTGCCAGCAGCCTTGGACCGGGCGGGGCGCCCCAGCATTTT. Protein sequence: CASSLGPGGAPQHF.

The CDR3 DNA is TGCAGTGCTGGGGGATCCAGCGGGCTAAGCTCCTACAATGAGCAGTTCTTC. Protein sequence: CSAGGSSGLSSYNEQFF. V and J are TRBV20-1 and TRBJ2-1; D may be TRBD2 (6 bases). Germline CDR1 DFQATT, CDR2 SNEGSKA (reference sequence). The CDR3 contains 17 residues. The ends were cut back, 5 bases at V and 0 bases at J, with 20 bases in the middle.

The chain uses TRBV7-6 and TRBJ2-5, with TRBD2 matching 7 bases. With V trimmed by 5 bases and J by 1 base, 7 bases remained unmatched. The CDR3 sequence is 15 residues long. The V gene's germline CDR1 is SGHVS and CDR2 FNYEAQ. For the CDR3, the DNA is TGTGCCAGCAGCCCCCGGGTAGCGGGCCAAGAGACCCAGTACTTC. As protein: CASSPRVAGQETQYF.